The 20 T cell receptor beta chains reported below all come from one sample, sequenced in a study of blood T cell repertoires in COVID-19 (dated by TCRdb to about 2020). Library prep was done by the immunoSEQ multiplex PCR assay. TCRdb took over this immuneACCESS table, retaining in-frame rearrangements with V and J assigned. Such tables are incomplete; in checked studies, under half of the missing clones stem from an unresolved V gene, and the remainder is unexplained. In this sample the table shows approximately 31,000 clones, approximately 88% of which occur a single time. The ten largest clones take up roughly 13% of the sample. Sequenced input: peripheral blood. These TCRs come from a man between 70 and 80 years old with active COVID-19.

The chain links TRBV19 to TRBJ2-2; tentative D call: TRBD1 (5 bases). The CDR3 loop spans 14 amino acids. CDR1 and CDR2 (germline): LNHDA, SQIVND (reference sequence). V was clipped by 9 bases and J by 1 base, with 12 bases between them. The CDR3 DNA follows: TGTGCCAGCCAGGGTCGCTTGAACACCGGGGAGCTGTTTTTT. Protein sequence: CASQGRLNTGELFF.

The rearrangement joins TRBV30 to TRBJ2-7, with 7 bases identical to TRBD2. J was trimmed by 2 bases and V by 4 bases; bases with no gene match: 8. Per the germline V gene, CDR1 is GTSNPN and CDR2 is SVGIG (reference sequence). The CDR3 has 14 amino acids. The CDR3 reads CAWTNYAGAYEQYF. The CDR3 coding sequence is TGTGCCTGGACCAATTATGCGGGAGCCTACGAGCAGTACTTC. Based on the CDR3 plus reference TRBV30 and TRBJ2-7, the full variable domain is SQTIHQWPATLVQPVGSPLSLECTVEGTSNPNLYWYRQAAGRGLQLLFYSVGIGQISSEVPQNLSASRPQDRQFILSSKKLLLSDSGFYLCAWTNYAGAYEQYFGPGTRLTVT.

The V call is TRBV7-9, the J call TRBJ1-2, with 8 positions matching TRBD1. V was pared by 2 bases and J by 14 bases, with 10 bases of the junction left unmatched. Germline V lookup: CDR1 SEHNR, CDR2 FQNEAQ (reference sequence). The CDR3 sequence is 13 residues long. The CDR3 nucleotides are TGTGCCAGCAGCTTACCTCCGACAGGGGCCGTAACCTTC. Encoded protein: CASSLPPTGAVTF.

V usage is TRBV5-3 and J usage is TRBJ2-2; 9 positions match TRBD1. TRBV5-3 is designated an ORF whose function remains uncertain. CDR3 length: 16 amino acids. V was clipped by 10 bases and J by 3 bases; unmatched bases: 13. The CDR3 DNA follows: TGTGCCCCCACCGCGAGCTGGACAGGGGACACCGGGGAGCTGTTTTTT. It is translated as CAPTASWTGDTGELFF.

The chain couples TRBV2 to TRBJ1-2; 9 nucleotides align to TRBD1. The germline gives CDR1 SNHLY, CDR2 FYNNEI. With 7 bases clipped from V and 6 bases from J, the junction kept 12 bases outside the gene matches. This CDR3 is built from 15 residues. Here the CDR3 reads CASKRDREERHGYTF. The CDR3 region has the DNA TGTGCCAGCAAAAGGGACAGGGAGGAGCGACATGGCTACACCTTC.

The chain combines TRBV19 with TRBJ2-3, with D possibly being TRBD1 (5 bases). This CDR3 is 14 amino acids long. V shed 3 bases and J shed 9 bases, with 16 bases lying between them. Germline V gene data show CDR1 as LNHDA and CDR2 as SQIVND (reference sequence). CDR3: CASSILDAPGTQYF. The CDR3 bases are TGTGCCAGTAGTATTCTGGACGCCCCAGGGACGCAGTATTTT.

The rearrangement joins TRBV4-3 to TRBJ2-7, with D possibly TRBD2 on 6 matching bases. CDR3 length equals 14 residues. The V and J ends lost 0 bases and 3 bases respectively, with 9 bases between them. Germline assignment: CDR1 LGHNA and CDR2 YSLEER. This CDR3 reads CASSQETGVYEQYF. CDR3 DNA: TGCGCCAGCAGCCAAGAGACGGGAGTCTACGAGCAGTACTTC.

The chain is built from TRBV6-6 and TRBJ2-7; 11 bases line up with TRBD1. The CDR3 contains 14 residues. With V trimmed by 3 bases and J by 4 bases, 2 bases remained unmatched. Germline CDR1 is MNHNY and CDR2 is SVGAGI (reference sequence). The CDR3 DNA is TGTGCCAGCAGTTATCGGGACAGGGGGTACGAGCAGTACTTC. Protein sequence: CASSYRDRGYEQYF.

The chain links TRBV28 to TRBJ2-7, with TRBD1 matching 9 bases. This CDR3 spans 13 amino acids. Germline loops: CDR1 MDHEN, CDR2 SYDVKM. J was trimmed by 4 bases and V by 6 bases; bases with no gene match: 4. The CDR3 protein is CASRPGQGYEQYF. DNA of the CDR3: TGTGCCAGCAGACCGGGACAGGGTTACGAGCAGTACTTC.

The V gene is TRBV30, the J gene TRBJ1-3; D is uncertain. Trimming left V 8 bases short and J 0 bases short, with 14 bases between. Per the germline V gene, CDR1 is GTSNPN and CDR2 is SVGIG (reference sequence). This CDR3 has 14 residues. CDR3 region: CARNSHSSGNTIYF. The CDR3 bases are TGTGCCCGAAACAGCCACTCCTCTGGAAACACCATATATTTT.

This chain links TRBV6-5 with TRBJ1-5; D ambiguous. The germline V gene has CDR1 MNHEY and CDR2 SVGAGI. Trimming took off 11 bases at V and 6 bases at J, with 20 bases between the two ends. The CDR3 is 14 amino acids. CDR3 loop: CASTEGGFSQPQHF. The CDR3 coding sequence is TGTGCCTCGACGGAGGGCGGTTTTAGTCAGCCCCAGCATTTT.

The V call is TRBV30, the J call TRBJ2-5, with TRBD2 identical over 8 bases. This CDR3 region has 13 residues. Germline V gene data show CDR1 as GTSNPN and CDR2 as SVGIG (reference sequence). Trimming cost V 2 bases and J 7 bases; bases outside gene matches: 6. CDR3 bases: TGTGCCTGGAGTCCTACTAGCGGCGCGACCCAGTACTTC. This codes for CAWSPTSGATQYF.

The genes are TRBV5-6 and TRBJ2-2; the match to TRBD1 covers 8 bases. The CDR3 is made up of 16 amino acids. The germline V gene encodes CDR1 SGHDT and CDR2 YYEEEE. V shed 3 bases and J 0 bases; nucleotides not matched to a gene: 4. The CDR3 nucleotides read TGTGCCAGCAGCTACCCACAGGGGGCGAACACCGGGGAGCTGTTTTTT. Its protein product is CASSYPQGANTGELFF.

CDR3 DNA: TGTGCCAGCACCGTCTACGCCCTCCTTAGCACAGATACGCAGTATTTT. Its protein is CASTVYALLSTDTQYF. The chain has TRBV5-4 and TRBJ2-3; the D is unclear. This CDR3 region has 16 residues. CDR1 and CDR2 from the germline V gene are SGHNT and YYREEE (reference sequence). Trimming took off 6 bases at V and 0 bases at J, with 17 bases between the two ends.

The V gene is TRBV19, the J gene TRBJ2-1; TRBD2 aligns across 9 bases. CDR3 length equals 15 residues. Germline CDR1 reads LNHDA; CDR2 reads SQIVND (reference sequence). After removal of 5 bases from V and 6 bases from J, the junction contained 8 bases not matched to a gene. Here the CDR3 reads CASSPWTSAGNEQFF. DNA of the CDR3: TGTGCCAGTAGTCCATGGACTAGCGCTGGCAATGAGCAGTTCTTC.

The chain joins TRBV19 to TRBJ1-5; D may be TRBD1 (6 bases). V was pared by 4 bases and J by 0 bases, with 10 bases between. Germline assignment: CDR1 LNHDA and CDR2 SQIVND (reference sequence). This CDR3 contains 15 residues. The CDR3 DNA sequence: TGTGCCAGTAGTACGACAGGTTATAGCAATCAGCCCCAGCATTTT. Protein product: CASSTTGYSNQPQHF.

The chain links TRBV14 to TRBJ1-2; 12 positions agree with TRBD1. This CDR3 contains 16 residues. V was pared by 4 bases and J by 8 bases, with 11 bases of the junction left unmatched. Germline V gene data show CDR1 as SGHDN and CDR2 as FVKESK. The CDR3 nucleotides are TGTGCCAGCAGCCCTGGGACAGGGGGCTCCCTCGGGGGCTACACCTTC. Protein product: CASSPGTGGSLGGYTF.

This clone has just one count. The chain uses TRBV15 and TRBJ1-2, with TRBD1 matching over 9 bases. This CDR3 region has 14 residues. The J segment lost 8 bases and the V segment lost 5 bases, leaving 9 bases of the junction unmatched. Germline assignment: CDR1 LNHNV and CDR2 YYDKDF (reference sequence). CDR3 loop: CATSLKGQGQGYTF. CDR3 DNA: TGTGCCACCAGCTTAAAGGGACAGGGTCAGGGCTACACCTTC.

The gene calls are TRBV7-3 and TRBJ2-1; 13 bases match TRBD2. V gave up 6 bases and J gave up 7 bases; unmatched junction bases: 9. Looked up from germline, CDR1 is SGHTA and CDR2 is FQGTGA. This CDR3 comprises 16 residues. Written as DNA, the CDR3 is TGTGCCAGCAGGCGAACTAGCGGGAGGGCCATGAATGAGCAGTTCTTC. It encodes CASRRTSGRAMNEQFF.

The chain has TRBV5-1 and TRBJ1-2; a weak D match, TRBD1 (6 bases). Germline loops: CDR1 SGHRS, CDR2 YFSETQ. The V and J ends lost 0 bases and 4 bases respectively, with 13 bases between them. The CDR3 is made up of 15 amino acids. Here the CDR3 DNA reads TGCGCCAGCAGCTTGGCCTTGGGGGCCCTCTATGGCTACACCTTC. Its protein product is CASSLALGALYGYTF. Filled out from reference TRBV5-1 and TRBJ1-2, the complete variable domain reads KAGVTQTPRYLIKTRGQQVTLSCSPISGHRSVSWYQQTPGQGLQFLFEYFSETQRNKGNFPGRFSGRQFSNSRSEMNVSTLELGDSALYLCASSLALGALYGYTFGSGTRLTVV.